This is a list of T cell receptor beta chains from one sample in a study of beta chain features in type 1 diabetes. Profiling relied on immunoSEQ multiplex PCR, and the TCRdb table lists in-frame clones only, not all of them. Among some 350,000 clones, approximately 13% were seen once, and the ten largest hold roughly 0.016%. Material: naive CD4+ T cells from blood. Receptors were obtained from a woman aged 18-30 years with type 1 diabetes. Each CDR3 is given with its conserved first and last residue. The D gene is left open where the match is weak. The size entry is marked missing in some rows and otherwise reads once, few, many or a size class.

j_gene | v_gene | d_gene | abundance | CDR3nt | CDR3aa
TRBJ2-3 | TRBV7-2 | TRBD2 | few | TGTGCCAGCAGCTGGAGACTAGCGGGCACAGATACGCAGTATTTT | CASSWRLAGTDTQYF
TRBJ1-2 | TRBV30 | . | . | TGTGCCTGGAGTGTACTCTTGGGCAGGGTGGGGGGCTACACCTTC | CAWSVLLGRVGGYTF
TRBJ2-7 | TRBV6-5 | TRBD1 | . | TGTGCCAGCACACGCGGACAGGCTAGCTCCTACGAGCAGTACTTC | CASTRGQASSYEQYF
TRBJ2-1 | TRBV4-3 | . | few | TGCGCCAGCAGCGAGATTGGGGCCGGGCCGAATCCCTACAATGAGCAGTTCTTC | CASSEIGAGPNPYNEQFF
TRBJ1-2 | TRBV13 | . | . | TGTGCCAGCAGCTTAGATACGGGAACTAACTATGGCTACACCTTC | CASSLDTGTNYGYTF
TRBJ2-1 | TRBV15 | TRBD2 | few | TGTGCCACCAAGCGGGAGGGTGCCGAGCCCTACAATGAGCAGTTCTTC | CATKREGAEPYNEQFF
TRBJ1-2 | TRBV5-1 | TRBD1 | . | TGCGCCAGCAGCTCCGGACAGGTCGCGGATGGCTACACCTTC | CASSSGQVADGYTF
TRBJ2-1 | TRBV11-2 | TRBD2 | . | TGTGCCAGCAGACCTCTAGCGGGAGCATACAATGAGCAGTTCTTC | CASRPLAGAYNEQFF
TRBJ2-6 | TRBV27 | . | . | TGTGCCAGCAGTTTCGGAGGCACTGGGGCCAACGTCCTGACTTTC | CASSFGGTGANVLTF
TRBJ2-5 | TRBV2 | TRBD1 | . | TGTGCCAGCAGTTTCGGGACAGGGTCGGCCCAGTACTTC | CASSFGTGSAQYF
TRBJ2-5 | TRBV18 | TRBD1 | . | TGTGCCAGCTCACCTAGAGACAGGGGGGAGACCCAGTACTTC | CASSPRDRGETQYF
TRBJ2-7 | TRBV5-4 | TRBD1 | . | TGTGCCAGCAGTGCGGGACAGGGCTACGAGCAGTACTTC | CASSAGQGYEQYF
TRBJ2-7 | TRBV6-5 | TRBD2 | . | TGTGCCAGCAGTTCGGTGGGAGGGCCGGTTGAGCAGTACTTC | CASSSVGGPVEQYF
TRBJ2-6 | TRBV19 | . | . | TGTGCCAGTAGTCCCGGGGTAATGGCTGGGGCCAACGTCCTGACTTTC | CASSPGVMAGANVLTF
TRBJ2-7 | TRBV19 | TRBD2 | . | TGTGCCAGTGGACTAGCGGGAGGATCCTACGAGCAGTACTTC | CASGLAGGSYEQYF
TRBJ2-7 | TRBV9 | . | few | TGTGCCAGCAGCGTAGATTACAGGAGATCCTACGAGCAGTACTTC | CASSVDYRRSYEQYF
TRBJ1-2 | TRBV7-2 | . | few | TGTGCCAGCAGCACACTTTCGACAGTAGTGATGACCTATGGCTACACCTTC | CASSTLSTVVMTYGYTF
TRBJ2-2 | TRBV14 | TRBD2 | few | TGTGCCAGCAGCCAAGATTGGGGGAAGACTAGCGGGAGAGTCACCGGGGAGCTGTTTTTT | CASSQDWGKTSGRVTGELFF
TRBJ2-1 | TRBV20-1 | TRBD2 | . | TGCAGTGCTTTAGCGGGAGCCACGGGGTTCTTC | CSALAGATGFF
TRBJ2-3 | TRBV29-1 | TRBD2 | . | TGCAGCGCTAGCGGTTACTCAGATACGCAGTATTTT | CSASGYSDTQYF
TRBJ2-5 | TRBV29-1 | . | . | TGCAGCGTTGACTTCCGGGAGAGTGGGACCCAGTACTTC | CSVDFRESGTQYF
TRBJ1-1 | TRBV19 | . | few | TGTGCCAGTACCGGACTCAACACTGAAGCTTTCTTT | CASTGLNTEAFF
TRBJ1-5 | TRBV15 | . | . | TGTGCCACCAGCAGAGAAATGGCCTGGGCTAATCAGCCCCAGCATTTT | CATSREMAWANQPQHF
TRBJ1-2 | TRBV4-3 | . | . | TGCGCCAGCAGCCAAGGGAATCTTGGGGACTTAGAGGACGGCTACACCTTC | CASSQGNLGDLEDGYTF
TRBJ2-5 | TRBV29-1 | . | few | TGCAGCGCCAGAAGGCTTTTTCCGGGGGAGCAGTACTTC | CSARRLFPGEQYF
TRBJ2-3 | TRBV4-2 | . | many | TGTGCCAGCAGCCAAGATTGGACTGCAGATACGCAGTATTTT | CASSQDWTADTQYF
TRBJ2-7 | TRBV18 | . | few | TGTGCCAGCTCACCAGGGGGGTTGTCCTACGAGCAGTACTTC | CASSPGGLSYEQYF
TRBJ2-1 | TRBV20-1 | . | . | TGCAGTGCTAGGGCCAGGGATGAGCAGTTCTTC | CSARARDEQFF
TRBJ1-2 | TRBV7-2 | TRBD1 | . | TGTGCCAGCAGCCCCCGCGGAGGGGGCGCAAGGGTTGGTGGCTACACCTTC | CASSPRGGGARVGGYTF
TRBJ2-7 | TRBV7-3 | TRBD2 | few | TGTGCCAGCAGCCAAAGACTAGCGGGAGTGGGCGAGCAGTACTTC | CASSQRLAGVGEQYF
TRBJ1-2 | TRBV6-1 | . | few | TGTGCCAGCAGTGAATTTAACAGCTATGGCTACACCTTC | CASSEFNSYGYTF
TRBJ2-3 | TRBV18 | . | . | TGTGCCAGCTCACCCTGGGACTCCTCTCGGGCGCAGTATTTT | CASSPWDSSRAQYF
TRBJ2-1 | TRBV13 | . | few | TGTGCCAGCAGCTTAGTACCTCGCGCGGGACTTCTTGTCGACGAGCAGTTCTTC | CASSLVPRAGLLVDEQFF
TRBJ2-3 | TRBV29-1 | . | few | TGCAGCGTTGAAGATCGGCTCAGGGGCAGGACAGATACGCAGTATTTT | CSVEDRLRGRTDTQYF
TRBJ2-1 | TRBV10-3 | . | . | TGTGCCATCACGCGGGACAGTAATTACAATGAGCAGTTCTTC | CAITRDSNYNEQFF
TRBJ2-6 | TRBV27 | TRBD2 | . | TGTGCCAGCAGTACTAGACTAGCCCCCTCTGGGGCCAACGTCCTGACTTTC | CASSTRLAPSGANVLTF
TRBJ2-1 | TRBV9 | TRBD2 | . | TGTGCCAGCAGCGTACATACCGGGACTAGCGGTTACAATGAGCAGTTCTTC | CASSVHTGTSGYNEQFF
TRBJ2-7 | TRBV28 | . | few | TGTGCCAGCAGTTCTAGAAGTCCGGAGTCCTACGAGCAGTACTTC | CASSSRSPESYEQYF
TRBJ2-7 | TRBV9 | . | few | TGTGCCAGCAGCCCAGGACTGGCCTGGGAGCAGTACTTC | CASSPGLAWEQYF
TRBJ1-1 | TRBV12-5 | TRBD1 | . | TGTGCTAGTGGTAGGGGGCCACGCACTGAAGCTTTCTTT | CASGRGPRTEAFF
TRBJ2-2 | TRBV5-1 | . | few | TGCGCCAGCAGCGGAGGGGATACCGGGGAGCTGTTTTTT | CASSGGDTGELFF
TRBJ2-1 | TRBV11-1 | TRBD2 | few | TGTGCCAGCAGCCCCAGACTAGCGGGAGGGTACAATGAGCAGTTCTTC | CASSPRLAGGYNEQFF
TRBJ1-1 | TRBV18 | . | few | TGTGCCAGCTCATCCGATTTCCAAGAGAGGGCTGAAGCTTTCTTT | CASSSDFQERAEAFF
TRBJ1-1 | TRBV5-1 | . | few | TGCGCCAGCAGCTTGGCCACAGGGCTTGGCACTGAAGCTTTCTTT | CASSLATGLGTEAFF
TRBJ2-2 | TRBV29-1 | . | . | TGCAGCGTTTGGGCAGGCGTTCGTGGCACCGGGGAGCTGTTTTTT | CSVWAGVRGTGELFF
TRBJ2-7 | TRBV27 | TRBD2 | . | TGTGCCAGCAGTAGCTTGCTGACTAGCCTCCACTACGAGCAGTACTTC | CASSSLLTSLHYEQYF